Detailed here is one TCR beta chain. This record comes from a study of blood T cell repertoires in COVID-19. Germline V gene data show CDR1 as MGHRA and CDR2 as YSYEKL. The CDR3 consists of 16 residues. V shed 1 base and J shed 0 bases, with 10 bases lying between them. TCRdb's table, derived via immunoSEQ multiplex PCR, lists solely in-frame clones and lacks some. The sample consists of over 55,000 clones, about 80% of them appearing once. This clonotype was obtained from a woman aged 80 or over with acute or convalescent COVID-19. Material for sequencing was peripheral blood. The chain is built from TRBV4-1 and TRBJ1-5; unclear D gene. CDR3 sequence: CASSQVETGSNQPQHF. The CDR3 DNA follows: TGCGCCAGCAGCCAAGTCGAAACGGGTAGCAATCAGCCCCAGCATTTT.